These 28 T cell receptor beta chains originate from one sample sequenced in a study of molecular identifiers for immune sequencing clone quantification. MiXCR was run by TCRdb on the PCR reads, yielding one entry per CDR3 protein. The sample has more than 50,000 distinct CDR3 sequences; about 19% are singletons. Sample: naive CD8+ T cells from blood, with Jurkat cell RNA spiked in. Specified subset: FACS-sorted CD8+CD4-CCR7+CD45RA+ naive T cells. The receptors here all came from a human donor in good health. Some libraries in this study had Jurkat cell RNA spiked in.

This sequence joins TRBV2 and TRBJ2-5, with a tentative D call TRBD1 (6 bases). The V gene's germline CDR1 is SNHLY and CDR2 FYNNEI. V lost 3 bases and J lost 2, with 22 bases in between. CDR3 length equals 18 residues. In DNA, the CDR3 is TGTGCCAGCAGTGACCCGGCACACAGGGTTGGTCGACAAGAGACCCAGTACTTC. It yields the protein CASSDPAHRVGRQETQYF.

The chain has TRBV20-1 and TRBJ2-2, with a tentative D call TRBD1 (5 bases). The germline V gene encodes CDR1 DFQATT and CDR2 SNEGSKA (reference sequence). The CDR3 totals 13 residues. Between the trimmed V and J ends, which lost 7 bases and 3 bases, there was a span of 12 bases. The CDR3 spells CSVARADTGELFF. CDR3 sequence (DNA): TGCAGTGTTGCCAGGGCGGACACCGGGGAGCTGTTTTTT.

This clonotype came up many times. The chain employs TRBV27 and TRBJ2-2; D gene uncertain. Trimming took off 5 bases at V and 5 bases at J, with 9 bases between the two ends. From germline, CDR1 is MNHEY and CDR2 SMNVEV (reference sequence). The CDR3 covers 13 residues. This CDR3 reads CASSHSNTGELFF. The CDR3, as DNA: TGTGCCAGCAGTCATAGCAATACCGGGGAGCTGTTTTTT.

Comment on this clonotype: Its ends do not fully match the called genes, so a read error is possible. The chain joins TRBV9 to TRBJ2-1; no reliable D call. The CDR3 length is 14 residues. Germline assignment: CDR1 SGDLS and CDR2 YYNGEE. The chain's CDR3 is CTSSVVTLGNEQFF. In nucleotides, the CDR3 is TGTACCAGCAGCGTAGTCACTTTGGGCAATGAGCAGTTCTTC.

This clonotype rates as medium-sized. The J gene is TRBJ2-3, the V gene TRBV29-1; D perhaps matches TRBD2 (6 bases). Trimming pared 0 bases from V and 6 bases from J, leaving 16 bases between. The germline V gene encodes CDR1 SQVTM and CDR2 ANQGSEA. The CDR3 covers 15 residues. The CDR3 here is CSVEDHGGETDTQYF. CDR3 coding DNA: TGCAGCGTTGAAGATCACGGGGGAGAGACGGATACGCAGTATTTT.

This clonotype was seen ten or more times. The J gene is TRBJ2-3, the V gene TRBV19; D unresolved. CDR1 and CDR2 from the germline V gene are LNHDA and SQIVND (reference sequence). V was shortened by 7 bases and J by 2 bases, with 13 bases between the two germline ends. There are 14 residues in the CDR3. CDR3 protein: CASTLTALTDTQYF. Written as DNA, the CDR3 is TGTGCCAGTACCTTAACTGCCCTCACAGATACGCAGTATTTT.

V is TRBV29-1 and J is TRBJ2-1, with D perhaps given as TRBD1 or TRBD2 (6 bases each). Germline V gene lookup returns CDR1 SQVTM and CDR2 ANQGSEA. V was cut by 7 bases and J by 0 bases, with 16 bases left in between. The CDR3 is 15 residues long. CDR3 DNA: TGCAGCGACTATACGGGGGCTAGCTCCTACAATGAGCAGTTCTTC. This sequence encodes CSDYTGASSYNEQFF.

With regard to this clonotype: A much larger clonotype is one base distant, so this may be a read error. V and J are TRBV20-1 and TRBJ2-7; D gene uncertain. The CDR3 consists of 13 residues. CDR1 DFQATT and CDR2 SNEGSKA come from the germline V gene (reference sequence). The ends were cut back, 4 bases at V and 4 bases at J, with 14 bases in the middle. The CDR3: CSAKLRYSYEQYF. As DNA, the CDR3 is TGCAGTGCTAAGCTGCGGTATTCGTACGAGCAGTACTTC.

This clonotype appeared a few times. The rearrangement uses TRBV7-9 and TRBJ2-3; D is possibly TRBD1 or TRBD2 (5 bases each). Trimming stripped 1 base from V and 0 bases from J, with 14 bases between. The germline CDR1 and CDR2 sequences are SEHNR and FQNEAQ (reference sequence). The CDR3 has 17 residues. CDR3 sequence: CASSLGGSGYSTDTQYF. CDR3 DNA sequence: TGTGCCAGCAGCTTAGGGGGGAGCGGATATAGCACAGATACGCAGTATTTT.

This clonotype was observed at least ten times. The chain is built from TRBV25-1 and TRBJ1-1; D is possibly TRBD1 (6 bases). The V gene lost 4 bases and the J gene lost 6 bases, with 15 bases spanning the gap. The CDR3 is 14 residues long. Germline V gene sequence: CDR1 MGHDK, CDR2 SYGVNS. The CDR3 protein is CASSATGRFAEAFF. CDR3 nucleotide sequence: TGTGCCAGCAGTGCCACAGGGAGGTTTGCTGAAGCTTTCTTT. Full variable domain (outside the CDR3, taken from reference TRBV25-1 and TRBJ1-1): EADIYQTPRYLVIGTGKKITLECSQTMGHDKMYWYQQDPGMELHLIHYSYGVNSTEKGDLSSESTVSRIRTEHFPLTLESARPSHTSQYLCASSATGRFAEAFFGQGTRLTVV.

This chain connects TRBV11-2 to TRBJ2-3, with 7 bases that match TRBD1. The CDR3 extends over 17 amino acids. The germline V gene encodes CDR1 SGHAT and CDR2 FQNNGV. Trimming at V came to 5 bases and at J to 1 base, leaving 12 bases not matched to a gene. The DNA for the CDR3 is TGTGCCAGCAGCCCCCGACAGGGCGTGTCGGGCACAGATACGCAGTATTTT. Translating it yields CASSPRQGVSGTDTQYF.

This clonotype has ten or more counts. The rearrangement uses TRBV24-1 and TRBJ2-7; no clear D gene. V shed 0 bases and J shed 5 bases, with 13 bases lying between them. Germline V gene lookup returns CDR1 KGHDR and CDR2 SFDVKD. This CDR3 contains 15 residues. CDR3 protein: CATSDLVMGRDEQYF. CDR3 DNA: TGTGCCACCAGTGATTTGGTCATGGGTCGGGACGAGCAGTACTTC.

In regard to this clonotype: A much larger clone differs from this one at a single base, so this may be a read error. J is TRBJ1-4 and V is TRBV4-1, with TRBD1 matching over 7 bases. CDR3 length: 16 residues. CDR1 and CDR2 (germline): MGHRA, YSYEKL. CDR3: CASSQARGQSNEKLSF. The CDR3 DNA sequence: TGCGCCAGCAGCCAAGCTCGGGGACAGTCTAATGAAAAACTGTCTTTT.

This clonotype was counted ten times or more. This chain uses TRBV12-3 or TRBV12-4 with TRBJ1-4; D is perhaps TRBD1 (6 bases). The CDR3 has 18 amino acids. Trimming left V 6 bases short and J 0 bases short, with 20 bases between. The CDR3 DNA sequence: TGTGCCAGCAGCGACTCAGTCGGGGGGCGGGCAACTAATGAAAAACTGTTTTTT. Its translation: CASSDSVGGRATNEKLFF.

This clonotype was detected once. This may arise from a read error, as a much more abundant clone is one base away. The chain carries TRBV4-1 and TRBJ2-1; D is uncertain. The CDR3 is 16 residues long. V lost 0 bases to trimming and J lost 1 base, with 10 bases between them. Germline values: CDR1 MGHRA, CDR2 YSYEKL. The CDR3 region is CASSQEFSTSYNEQFF. CDR3 in DNA: TGCGCCAGCAGCCAAGAGTTTAGCACATCCTACAATGAGCAGTTCTTC.

The chain couples TRBV27 to TRBJ2-7, with D perhaps being TRBD1 or TRBD2 (6 bases each). The germline V and J ends were trimmed by 5 bases and 5 bases, with 22 bases remaining between them. CDR1 MNHEY and CDR2 SMNVEV come from the germline V gene (reference sequence). There are 16 residues in the CDR3. The CDR3 region has the DNA TGTGCCAGCAGTGCCTCAACCCCTACAGGGACTCACGAGCAGTACTTC. Translation gives CASSASTPTGTHEQYF.

This clonotype was observed a few times. The J gene is TRBJ2-1, the V gene TRBV7-9, with a weak D call TRBD1 (5 bases). Germline V gene lookup returns CDR1 SEHNR and CDR2 FQNEAQ (reference sequence). Trimming shortened V by 0 bases and J by 8 bases, and 17 bases separated the two germline ends. This CDR3 is built from 16 residues. CDR3 region: CASSLAVRQPWDEQFF. The CDR3 nucleotides read TGTGCCAGCAGCTTAGCAGTCAGACAGCCCTGGGATGAGCAGTTCTTC.

This clonotype was recorded many times. This chain uses TRBV4-2 with TRBJ1-4, with TRBD1 as a possible D gene (5 bases). Germline V gene data show CDR1 as LGHNA and CDR2 as YNFKEQ. V was clipped by 0 bases and J by 5 bases, with 13 bases between them. The CDR3 contains 16 residues. The CDR3 reads CASSQDREGENEKLFF. For the CDR3, the DNA is TGTGCCAGCAGCCAAGATCGAGAAGGGGAAAATGAAAAACTGTTTTTT.

This clonotype appeared a few times. The rearrangement joins TRBV30 to TRBJ2-1; D might be TRBD1 (5 bases). Per the germline V gene, CDR1 is GTSNPN and CDR2 is SVGIG (reference sequence). Trimming left V 5 bases short and J 0 bases short, with 14 bases between. The CDR3 is 15 residues long. For the CDR3, the DNA is TGTGCCTGGGCGACAGCTAGGAGCTCCTACAATGAGCAGTTCTTC. It encodes CAWATARSSYNEQFF.

Turning to this clonotype: A read error is possible here, since a much larger clone lies one base away. The chain links TRBV7-9 to TRBJ2-2; the D call may be TRBD1 or TRBD2 (5 bases each). There are 14 residues in the CDR3. In germline, CDR1 is SEHNR, CDR2 FQNEAQ (reference sequence). This chain's CDR3 is CASSPTYGTGELLF. CDR3 coding DNA: TGTGCCAGCAGCCCAACCTATGGGACCGGGGAGCTGCTTTTT. The whole variable domain, remainder taken from reference TRBV7-9 and TRBJ2-2, is DTGVSQNPRHKITKRGQNVTFRCDPISEHNRLYWYRQTLGQGPEFLTYFQNEAQLEKSRLLSDRFSAERPKGSFSTLEIQRTEQGDSAMYLCASSPTYGTGELLFGEGSRLTVL.

This clonotype was seen many times. The chain joins TRBV24-1 to TRBJ2-3, with 13 bases that match TRBD2. Germline V gene sequence: CDR1 KGHDR, CDR2 SFDVKD. CDR3 length: 15 residues. Trimming at V came to 2 bases and at J to 8 bases, leaving 3 bases not matched to a gene. CDR3 amino acids: CATSDWTSGSATQYF. Here the CDR3 DNA reads TGTGCCACCAGTGATTGGACTAGCGGGAGTGCTACGCAGTATTTT.

This clonotype showed up many times. CDR3 in DNA: TGTGCCAGCAGCTTCGGAGTTACGACTAGCGGCGACAATGAGCAGTTCTTC. This translates into CASSFGVTTSGDNEQFF. This chain links TRBV7-9 with TRBJ2-1, with 9 bases fitting TRBD2. CDR1 SEHNR and CDR2 FQNEAQ come from the germline V gene (reference sequence). The CDR3 totals 17 residues. V was pared by 3 bases and J by 5 bases, with 11 bases of the junction left unmatched.

Regarding this clonotype: A much larger clone differs by one base, so this may be a read error. This sequence joins TRBV12-3 or TRBV12-4 and TRBJ2-3, with no clear D. This CDR3 comprises 13 residues. Written as DNA, the CDR3 is TGTGCCAGCAGTTCCGACTTAATCGATACGCGGTATTTT. This gives the protein CASSSDLIDTRYF.

The sample holds many counts of this clonotype. The rearrangement links TRBV13 to TRBJ2-5; 9 bases are shared with TRBD2. The CDR3 loop spans 15 amino acids. The V segment lost 5 bases and the J segment 5 bases; nucleotides outside the gene matches: 9. Germline V gene sequence: CDR1 PRHDT, CDR2 FYEKMQ (reference sequence). Here the CDR3 reads CASSPGLANWETQYF. Here the CDR3 DNA reads TGTGCCAGCAGCCCGGGACTAGCAAACTGGGAGACCCAGTACTTC.

As concerns this clonotype: This clone may be a read error of a much larger clone one base away. V and J are TRBV19 and TRBJ2-7; no reliable D call. V was shortened by 6 bases and J by 8 bases, with 17 bases between the two germline ends. Germline assignment: CDR1 LNHDA and CDR2 SQIVND (reference sequence). The CDR3 has 13 amino acids. CDR3 sequence (DNA): TGTGCCAGTAGCGACTCTAGGTTAAACAAGCAGTACTTC. Protein sequence: CASSDSRLNKQYF.

This clonotype was detected ten times or more. The chain couples TRBV3-1 to TRBJ2-7, with D hard to call. From germline, CDR1 is LGHDT and CDR2 YNNKEL (reference sequence). Trimming pared 4 bases from V and 9 bases from J, leaving 19 bases between. This CDR3 is 14 amino acids long. DNA for the CDR3: TGTGCCAGCAGCCCTCGACGGGCACCCACGGTGCAGTACTTC. Amino acids: CASSPRRAPTVQYF.

Remarks on this clonotype: At one end, the junction sequence differs from germline, possibly due to a read error. V is TRBV10-3 and J is TRBJ1-1, with D hard to call. Per germline, CDR1 ENHRY and CDR2 SYGVKD. This CDR3 is 15 amino acids long. This chain's CDR3 is CAISDFQEMNTEALF. The CDR3 DNA is TGTGCCATCAGTGATTTCCAGGAGATGAACACTGAAGCTCTCTTT.

This clonotype was seen ten or more times. The V and J genes are TRBV28 and TRBJ2-4, with 7 bases that match TRBD1. The CDR3 extends over 16 amino acids. J gave up 1 base and V 6 bases, and 9 bases lay outside the gene matches. CDR1 is MDHEN, CDR2 SYDVKM, per germline. The CDR3 loop is CASRDRSKGAKNIQYF. The CDR3 DNA reads TGTGCCAGCAGGGACAGGTCAAAGGGGGCCAAAAACATTCAGTACTTC. Full variable domain (missing parts from reference TRBV28 and TRBJ2-4): DVKVTQSSRYLVKRTGEKVFLECVQDMDHENMFWYRQDPGLGLRLIYFSYDVKMKEKGDIPEGYSVSREKKERFSLILESASTNQTSMYLCASRDRSKGAKNIQYFGAGTRLSVL.